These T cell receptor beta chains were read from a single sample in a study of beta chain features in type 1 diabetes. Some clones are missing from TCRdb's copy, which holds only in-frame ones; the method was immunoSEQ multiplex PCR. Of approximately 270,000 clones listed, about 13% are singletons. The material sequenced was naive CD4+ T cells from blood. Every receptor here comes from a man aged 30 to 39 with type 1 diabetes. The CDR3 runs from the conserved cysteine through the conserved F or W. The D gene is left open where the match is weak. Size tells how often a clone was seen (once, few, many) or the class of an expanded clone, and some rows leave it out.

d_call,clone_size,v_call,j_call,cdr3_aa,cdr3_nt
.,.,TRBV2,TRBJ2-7,CASSGLQENYEQYF,TGTGCCAGCAGTGGCTTACAGGAGAACTACGAGCAGTACTTC
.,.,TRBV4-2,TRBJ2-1,CASSQEPQGVAYNEQFF,TGTGCCAGCAGCCAAGAACCGCAGGGCGTCGCCTACAATGAGCAGTTCTTC
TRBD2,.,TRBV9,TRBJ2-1,CASSVGRTSGRNEQFF,TGTGCCAGCAGCGTAGGGAGGACTAGCGGGAGGAATGAGCAGTTCTTC
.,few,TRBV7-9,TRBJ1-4,CASSLSGLGEKLFF,TGTGCCAGCAGTTTGTCGGGGTTGGGCGAAAAACTGTTTTTT
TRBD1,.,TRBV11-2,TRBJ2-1,CASSIARQGAGEQFF,TGTGCCAGCAGCATAGCCCGTCAGGGGGCCGGTGAGCAGTTCTTC
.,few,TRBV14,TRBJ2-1,CASSRLFSGLDEQFF,TGTGCCAGCAGCCGCTTATTTAGCGGTCTGGATGAGCAGTTCTTC
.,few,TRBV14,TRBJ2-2,CASSFIANTGELFF,TGTGCCAGCAGCTTTATAGCGAACACCGGGGAGCTGTTTTTT
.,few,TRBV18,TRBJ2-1,CASSPRREEQFF,TGTGCCAGCTCACCCCGGAGGGAAGAGCAGTTCTTC
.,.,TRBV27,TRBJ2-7,CASSLIGLAGYEQYF,TGTGCCAGCAGTTTAATAGGGCTAGCAGGTTACGAGCAGTACTTC
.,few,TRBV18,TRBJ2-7,CASSLAGSYPYEQYF,TGTGCCAGCTCACTCGCAGGGTCTTATCCCTACGAGCAGTACTTC
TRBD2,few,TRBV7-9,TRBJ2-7,CASSLVTSGRNNEQYF,TGTGCCAGCAGCTTAGTAACCAGCGGGAGGAACAACGAGCAGTACTTC
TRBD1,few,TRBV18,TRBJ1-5,CASSMDRDQPQHF,TGTGCCAGCTCGATGGACAGGGACCAGCCCCAGCATTTT